This TCR beta chain is drawn from a study of blood T cell repertoires in COVID-19. The method was immunoSEQ multiplex PCR; TCRdb's version includes in-frame clones alone and lacks a portion of them. Altogether a few hundred thousand clones are present, over 65% being singletons, with the ten largest covering 1.1%. Germline values: CDR1 ENHRY, CDR2 SYGVKD. The CDR3 spans 14 residues. The ends were cut back, 3 bases at V and 4 bases at J, with 12 bases in the middle. Sequencing was done on a sample of peripheral blood. This sequence joins TRBV10-3 and TRBJ1-2; D perhaps matches TRBD1 (5 bases). This clonotype originated in a human donor with acute or convalescent COVID-19. The donor label of this sample is uncertain. DNA for the CDR3: TGTGCCATCAGTGATGGGGGGATCTTCTATGGCTACACCTTC. Its protein is CAISDGGIFYGYTF.